A selection of T cell receptor beta chains follows, all from one sample in a study of CD8 T cells in Susac syndrome. TCRdb re-called the immunoSEQ multiplex PCR reads with MiXCR, one entry per CDR3 protein. The table lists under 200,000 distinct CDR3 sequences, approximately 94% of them singletons, with 0.09% to 0.12% in the top ten. The specimen was CD4+ T cells from PBMCs. These receptors were collected from a human donor in good health. Each CDR3 is given without its conserved first and last residue.

J | V | CDR3
TRBJ1-2 | TRBV29-1 | SVEGGGREYYGYT
TRBJ2-2 | TRBV5-4 | ASSKGVTNTGELF
TRBJ2-7 | TRBV14 | ASSRASGGAYEQY
TRBJ1-5 | TRBV27 | ASSLVFGPSWNSNQPQH
TRBJ1-4 | TRBV5-5 | ASSGLGGNNEKLF
TRBJ1-2 | TRBV7-6 | ASSLAVGQGNYGYT
TRBJ1-2 | TRBV6-5 | ASSHGTGAPTYGYT
TRBJ1-5 | TRBV7-3 | ASSLTGFSNQPQH
TRBJ1-6 | TRBV7-9 | ASSLGGGAHSPLH
TRBJ1-3 | TRBV5-1 | ASSLDSPAGNTIY
TRBJ2-3 | TRBV20-1 | SARDRADTQY
TRBJ1-5 | TRBV4-2 | ASSRGGVQDSNQPQH
TRBJ1-5 | TRBV10-3 | AISESIGNQPQH
TRBJ2-7 | TRBV19 | ASSIDGSFTYEQY
TRBJ1-2 | TRBV7-9 | ASSLSGDLGYGYT
TRBJ1-5 | TRBV19 | ASTDRGPRGRQPQH
TRBJ2-3 | TRBV5-1 | ASSLALTVDTQY
TRBJ1-5 | TRBV12-3/TRBV12-4 | ASSLAMTGQPQH
TRBJ2-1 | TRBV2 | ASIGARRLNEQF
TRBJ2-1 | TRBV6-2/TRBV6-3 | ASSDVVNEQF
TRBJ2-1 | TRBV10-3 | AVRDSPPDNEQF
TRBJ1-2 | TRBV6-1 | ASSIGQVNYGYT
TRBJ2-5 | TRBV6-6 | ASSRASVGETQY
TRBJ2-5 | TRBV5-1 | ASSPGGIETQY
TRBJ2-3 | TRBV7-9 | ASSLGDTASTDTQY
TRBJ2-3 | TRBV5-1 | ASRTERGGTDTQY